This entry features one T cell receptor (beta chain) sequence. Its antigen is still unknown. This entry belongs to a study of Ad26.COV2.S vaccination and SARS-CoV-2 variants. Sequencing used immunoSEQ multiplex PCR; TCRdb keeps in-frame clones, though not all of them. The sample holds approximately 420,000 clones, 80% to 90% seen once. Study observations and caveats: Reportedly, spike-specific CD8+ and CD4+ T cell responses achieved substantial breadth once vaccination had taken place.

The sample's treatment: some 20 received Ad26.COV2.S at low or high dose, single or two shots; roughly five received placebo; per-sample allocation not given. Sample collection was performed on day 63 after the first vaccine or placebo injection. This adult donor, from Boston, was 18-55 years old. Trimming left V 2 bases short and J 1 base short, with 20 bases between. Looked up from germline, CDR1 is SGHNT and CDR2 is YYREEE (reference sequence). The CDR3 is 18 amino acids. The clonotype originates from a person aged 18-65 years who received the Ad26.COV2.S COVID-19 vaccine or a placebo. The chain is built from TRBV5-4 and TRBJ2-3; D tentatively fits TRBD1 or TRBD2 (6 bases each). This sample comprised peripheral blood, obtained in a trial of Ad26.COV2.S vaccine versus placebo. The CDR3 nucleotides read TGTGCCAGCAGCTTCGAAACGGGGGCGCGGGTTGGCACAGATACGCAGTATTTT. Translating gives CASSFETGARVGTDTQYF.